The T cell receptor (beta chain) under discussion was sequenced for a study of beta chain features in type 1 diabetes. The entirety of the isolated RNA underwent reverse transcription, so expressed TCRB transcripts were sequenced. Method: immunoSEQ multiplex PCR; TCRdb's copy keeps in-frame clones and lacks some. The table includes 280,000 or so clones, 14% to 15% detected once. Overall study results and limits: Type 1 diabetes patients showed a moderate but significant shortening of TCRB CDR3s in all four CD4+ subsets. Reduced insertions and increased deletions marked VDJ junctions in type 1 diabetes patients. For cells with high TCR expression, cDNA sequencing could yield over-representation.

This clone has only a few counts. Its antigen remains unknown. The V gene end was trimmed by 4 bases and the J gene end by 9 bases; junction bases not matched to a gene: 15. Looked up from germline, CDR1 is LGHNA and CDR2 is YNFKEQ. CDR3 size: 16 residues. V is TRBV4-2 and J is TRBJ2-1; 7 bases line up with TRBD2. Sequencing was done on a sample of naive CD4+ T cells from blood. This clonotype originated in a man aged 18 to 35 with type 1 diabetes. The CDR3 protein is CASSLLERGRGLEQFF. The CDR3 DNA follows: TGTGCCAGCAGCCTGCTAGAACGAGGGAGGGGTCTTGAGCAGTTCTTC.